One T cell receptor beta chain is described in this entry. The CDR3 covers 15 residues. J lost 5 bases, V lost 4 bases, and 6 bases had no gene match. Per the germline V gene, CDR1 is SGHRS and CDR2 is YFSETQ. This entry comes from a study of blood T cell repertoires in COVID-19. The repertoire was sequenced with immunoSEQ multiplex PCR; TCRdb's copy has only in-frame clones and lacks some. The data contain under 300,000 clones, approximately 90% of them singletons. The TCR was taken from a woman aged 40 to 50 who had recovered from COVID-19. The V and J genes are TRBV5-1 and TRBJ2-3; TRBD2 matches at 11 bases. Sequencing input: peripheral blood. The CDR3: CASSPPLAGGDTQYF. In nucleotides, the CDR3 is TGCGCCAGCAGCCCCCCGCTAGCGGGAGGAGATACGCAGTATTTT.